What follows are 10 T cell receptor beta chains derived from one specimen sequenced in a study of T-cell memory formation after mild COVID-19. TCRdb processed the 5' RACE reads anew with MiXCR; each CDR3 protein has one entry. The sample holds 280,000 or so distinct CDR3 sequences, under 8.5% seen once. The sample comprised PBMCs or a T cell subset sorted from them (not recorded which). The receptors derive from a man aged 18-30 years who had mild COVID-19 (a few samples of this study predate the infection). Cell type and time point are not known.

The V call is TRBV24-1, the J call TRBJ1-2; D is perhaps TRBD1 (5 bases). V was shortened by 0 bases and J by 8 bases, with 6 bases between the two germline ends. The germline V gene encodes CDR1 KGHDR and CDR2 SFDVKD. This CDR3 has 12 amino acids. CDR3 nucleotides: TGTGCCACCAGTGATTTGGGGGACGGCTACACCTTC. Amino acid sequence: CATSDLGDGYTF.

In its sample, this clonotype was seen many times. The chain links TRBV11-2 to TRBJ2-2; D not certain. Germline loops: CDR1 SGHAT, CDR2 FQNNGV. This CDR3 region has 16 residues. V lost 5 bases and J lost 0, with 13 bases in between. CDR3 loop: CASSLRVFANTGELFF. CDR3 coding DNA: TGTGCCAGCAGCCTGCGTGTGTTCGCGAACACCGGGGAGCTGTTTTTT.

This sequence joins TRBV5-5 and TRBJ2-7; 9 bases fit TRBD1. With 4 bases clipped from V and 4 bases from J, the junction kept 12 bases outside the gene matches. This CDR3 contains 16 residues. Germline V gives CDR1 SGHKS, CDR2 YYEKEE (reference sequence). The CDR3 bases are TGTGCCAGCAGCCCGACCCGGACAGGGGACTATTACGAGCAGTACTTC. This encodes CASSPTRTGDYYEQYF.

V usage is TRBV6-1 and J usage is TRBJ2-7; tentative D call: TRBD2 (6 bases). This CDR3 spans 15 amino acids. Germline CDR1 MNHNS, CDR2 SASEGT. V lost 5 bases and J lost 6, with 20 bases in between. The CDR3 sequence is CASSPIDWDSGEQYF. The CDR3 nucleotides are TGTGCCAGCAGTCCTATCGACTGGGATAGCGGCGAGCAGTACTTC.

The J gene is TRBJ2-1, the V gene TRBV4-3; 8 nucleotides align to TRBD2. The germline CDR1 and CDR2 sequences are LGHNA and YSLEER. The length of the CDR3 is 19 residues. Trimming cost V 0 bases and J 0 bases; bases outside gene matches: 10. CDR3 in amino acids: CASSQEWAGGSSSYNEQFF. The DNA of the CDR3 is TGCGCCAGCAGCCAAGAGTGGGCGGGGGGCTCTAGCTCCTACAATGAGCAGTTCTTC.

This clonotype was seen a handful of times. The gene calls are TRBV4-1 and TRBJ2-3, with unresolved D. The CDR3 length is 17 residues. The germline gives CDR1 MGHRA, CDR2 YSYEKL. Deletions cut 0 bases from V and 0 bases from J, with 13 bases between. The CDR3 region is CASSQDLGYPSTDTQYF. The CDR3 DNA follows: TGCGCCAGCAGCCAAGACTTGGGCTACCCAAGCACAGATACGCAGTATTTT.

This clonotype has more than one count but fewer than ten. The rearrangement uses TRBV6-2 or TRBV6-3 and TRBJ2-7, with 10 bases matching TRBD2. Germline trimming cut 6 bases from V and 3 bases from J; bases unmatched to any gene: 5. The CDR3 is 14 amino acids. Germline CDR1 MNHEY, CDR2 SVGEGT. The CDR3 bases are TGTGCCAGCAGCCTTAGCGGGGGGCACTACGAGCAGTACTTC. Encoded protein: CASSLSGGHYEQYF.

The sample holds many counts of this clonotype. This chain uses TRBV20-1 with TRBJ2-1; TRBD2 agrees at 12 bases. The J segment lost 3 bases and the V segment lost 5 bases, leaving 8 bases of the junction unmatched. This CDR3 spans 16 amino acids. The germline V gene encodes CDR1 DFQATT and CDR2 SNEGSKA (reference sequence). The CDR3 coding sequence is TGCAGTGCTCCTCCAAGGACTAGCGGGGACTACAATGAGCAGTTCTTC. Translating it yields CSAPPRTSGDYNEQFF.

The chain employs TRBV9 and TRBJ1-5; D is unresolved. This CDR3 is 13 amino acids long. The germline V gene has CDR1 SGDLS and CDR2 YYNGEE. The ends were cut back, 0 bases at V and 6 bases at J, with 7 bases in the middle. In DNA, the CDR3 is TGTGCCAGCAGCGTAGCTGGGAGTCAGCCCCAGCATTTT. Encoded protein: CASSVAGSQPQHF. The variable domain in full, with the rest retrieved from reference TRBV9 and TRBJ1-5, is DSGVTQTPKHLITATGQRVTLRCSPRSGDLSVYWYQQSLDQGLQFLIQYYNGEERAKGNILERFSAQQFPDLHSELNLSSLELGDSALYFCASSVAGSQPQHFGDGTRLSIL.

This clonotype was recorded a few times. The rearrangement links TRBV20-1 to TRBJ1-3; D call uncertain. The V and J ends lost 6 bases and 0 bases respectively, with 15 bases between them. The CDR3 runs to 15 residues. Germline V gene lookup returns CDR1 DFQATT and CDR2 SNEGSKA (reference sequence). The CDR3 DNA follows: TGCAGTGCGGAGTGGGCCGGGAGCTCTGGAAACACCATATATTTT. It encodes CSAEWAGSSGNTIYF.